The TCR beta chain described here comes from a study of blood T cell repertoires in COVID-19. Across the study: COVID-19 samples from acute and convalescent phases originated in the United States, Italy and Spain.

Authors' methods: Nucleated cell counts were estimated from reference gene primer amplification. Libraries were prepared by immunoSEQ multiplex PCR; TCRdb keeps only in-frame clonotypes and omits some of them. For V, J and clone size, that table is used; D and trimming come from the DNA. The table shows about 56,000 clones, with around 90% occurring only once. From germline, CDR1 is SSHAT and CDR2 FNYEAQ (reference sequence). The V gene lost 5 bases and the J gene lost 7 bases, with 16 bases spanning the gap. The CDR3 totals 14 residues. This clonotype originated in a man in his forties or fifties with active COVID-19. Sequenced: peripheral blood. J is TRBJ2-3 and V is TRBV7-7, with a tentative D call TRBD2 (6 bases). The CDR3 loop is CASSPTRTDYTQYF. The CDR3 DNA reads TGTGCCAGCAGCCCGACTAGGACGGATTATACGCAGTATTTT.